The 5 T cell receptor beta chains given below trace back to one sample, sequenced in a study of CD8 T cells in Susac syndrome. A quantity of roughly 0.5 to 1 ug RNA underwent reverse transcription using random hexamers. TCRdb re-derived calls from the immunoSEQ multiplex PCR reads in MiXCR, one entry per CDR3 protein. This sample has over 150,000 distinct CDR3 sequences, with about 96% found just once. Input material: CD4+ T cells from PBMCs. All receptors derive from a human donor with Susac syndrome.

The chain employs TRBV20-1 and TRBJ2-1; 10 bases align to TRBD2. Trimming at V came to 5 bases and at J to 9 bases, leaving 13 bases not matched to a gene. Germline-derived CDR1 and CDR2 are DFQATT and SNEGSKA (reference sequence). The CDR3 has 15 amino acids. The DNA for the CDR3 is TGCAGTGCTCTTTCCCCGGGACTAGCGTCGAGTGAGCAGTTCTTC. Encoded protein: CSALSPGLASSEQFF.

This chain connects TRBV28 to TRBJ1-1; possible D gene TRBD1, 5 bases. CDR3 length: 15 amino acids. The germline V gene has CDR1 MDHEN and CDR2 SYDVKM. V gave up 8 bases and J gave up 5 bases, with 21 bases separating them. CDR3 nucleotide sequence: TGTGCCAGCGCACACCGACGGGGGAGAAATACTGAAGCTTTCTTT. This gives the protein CASAHRRGRNTEAFF.

The rearrangement uses TRBV7-9 and TRBJ1-2; D call uncertain. The germline V gene has CDR1 SEHNR and CDR2 FQNEAQ (reference sequence). This CDR3 contains 17 residues. The V and J ends lost 0 bases and 0 bases respectively, with 14 bases between them. The CDR3 sequence: CASSLALASPANYGYTF. CDR3 in DNA: TGTGCCAGCAGCTTAGCGCTCGCCAGTCCGGCTAACTATGGCTACACCTTC.

The rearrangement links TRBV5-6 to TRBJ1-4; no definite D call. V lost 4 bases and J lost 7, with 8 bases in between. CDR3 size: 12 residues. CDR1 and CDR2 (germline): SGHDT, YYEEEE. CDR3 region: CASSQFGEKLFF. DNA of the CDR3: TGTGCCAGCAGCCAATTCGGTGAAAAACTGTTTTTT.

V usage is TRBV4-2 and J usage is TRBJ2-1, with 10 nucleotides matching TRBD2. The CDR3 totals 18 residues. The junction had 7 bases not matched to a gene; V was cut back by 1 base and J by 1 base. Germline V gives CDR1 LGHNA, CDR2 YNFKEQ. CDR3 DNA: TGTGCCAGCAGCCAAGGTGGGCTAGCGGGAGTTTCCTACAATGAGCAGTTCTTC. It translates to CASSQGGLAGVSYNEQFF.